The 23 T cell receptor beta chains below were found in one sample sequenced in a study of blood T cell repertoires in COVID-19. Method: immunoSEQ multiplex PCR; TCRdb's copy keeps in-frame clones and lacks some. This repertoire shows about 320,000 clones, around 80% found once; its top ten account for roughly 1.1%. The sample consisted of peripheral blood. The origin of the receptors is a woman aged 50 to 65 with acute or convalescent COVID-19.

This chain links TRBV7-2 with TRBJ2-7, with D uncertain. The CDR3 covers 14 residues. From germline, CDR1 is SGHTA and CDR2 FQGNSA. V gave up 4 bases and J gave up 4 bases, with 14 bases separating them. The CDR3 coding sequence is TGTGCCAGCAGCTCGAAGCCACAGTTTTACGAGCAGTACGTC. Translated: CASSSKPQFYEQYV.

The V and J genes are TRBV29-1 and TRBJ2-2; D gene uncertain. Germline CDR1 is SQVTM and CDR2 is ANQGSEA. The CDR3 sequence is 11 residues long. The V end lost 5 bases, the J end lost 4 bases, and 5 bases lay between the germline ends. For the CDR3, the DNA is TGCAGCGTTTCGGGCACCGGGGAGCTGTTTTTT. Amino acid sequence: CSVSGTGELFF.

In its sample, this clone was seen a few times. The chain carries TRBV11-2 and TRBJ2-7; TRBD2 matches at 8 bases. Germline trimming cut 0 bases from V and 7 bases from J; bases unmatched to any gene: 8. From germline, CDR1 is SGHAT and CDR2 FQNNGV. The length of the CDR3 is 15 residues. The CDR3 sequence: CASSLDRAGAGEQYF. DNA of the CDR3: TGTGCCAGCAGCTTAGATCGAGCGGGAGCTGGAGAGCAGTACTTC. Together with reference TRBV11-2 and TRBJ2-7, the CDR3 gives the full variable domain: EAGVAQSPRYKIIEKRQSVAFWCNPISGHATLYWYQQILGQGPKLLIQFQNNGVVDDSQLPKDRFSAERLKGVDSTLKIQPAKLEDSAVYLCASSLDRAGAGEQYFGPGTRLTVT.

The chain uses TRBV11-3 and TRBJ2-5; 8 positions match TRBD2. The V gene's germline CDR1 is SGHNT and CDR2 YENEEA. The length of the CDR3 is 15 residues. With 2 bases clipped from V and 5 bases from J, the junction kept 7 bases outside the gene matches. This CDR3 reads CASSLNGRADETQYF. The CDR3 DNA sequence: TGTGCCAGCAGCTTAAACGGGAGGGCGGATGAGACCCAGTACTTC.

A few counts support this clone. The rearrangement joins TRBV6-6 to TRBJ1-3, with TRBD1 matching 7 bases. Germline-derived CDR1 and CDR2 are MNHNY and SVGAGI (reference sequence). This CDR3 spans 16 amino acids. Trimming cost V 5 bases and J 0 bases; bases outside gene matches: 7. The CDR3 nucleotides are TGTGCCAGCAGTACGGGACAGTCGAGCTCTGGAAACACCATATATTTT. Translation gives CASSTGQSSSGNTIYF.

V usage is TRBV10-3 and J usage is TRBJ2-3, with TRBD2 identical over 9 bases. The CDR3 has 13 amino acids. J gave up 5 bases and V 8 bases, and 5 bases lay outside the gene matches. The germline V gene has CDR1 ENHRY and CDR2 SYGVKD. DNA for the CDR3: TGTGCCATCGGCGGGGGGGGGCAAGATACGCAGTATTTT. Amino acid sequence: CAIGGGGQDTQYF.

The chain couples TRBV10-1 to TRBJ1-1, with D unresolved. The V and J ends lost 6 bases and 0 bases respectively, with 8 bases between them. Germline V gene sequence: CDR1 WNHNN, CDR2 SYGVQD (reference sequence). This CDR3 is built from 13 residues. CDR3 nucleotides: TGCGCCAGCAGCCCAACTTTGAACACTGAAGCTTTCTTT. Its translation is CASSPTLNTEAFF.

The chain uses TRBV12-5 and TRBJ1-1; TRBD1 is a possible D gene (5 bases). Between the trimmed V and J ends, which lost 5 bases and 4 bases, there was a span of 11 bases. Per the germline V gene, CDR1 is LGHNT and CDR2 is FRNRAP. The CDR3 consists of 13 residues. For the CDR3, the DNA is TGTGCTAGTGGTCCGGGGGGTGTCACTGAAGCTTTCTTT. Residues: CASGPGGVTEAFF.

The rearrangement joins TRBV6-2 or TRBV6-3 to TRBJ1-2; 7 nucleotides line up with TRBD1. Germline assignment: CDR1 MNHEY and CDR2 SVGEGT. V dropped 4 bases and J dropped 0; count of bases not matched to a gene: 14. CDR3 size: 18 residues. The DNA for the CDR3 is TGTGCCAGCAGTTCACCAAATTTTCGACAGGGCGCTAACTATGGCTACACCTTC. It yields the protein CASSSPNFRQGANYGYTF.

This sequence joins TRBV11-2 and TRBJ2-7; 9 bases are a match to TRBD1. Germline V gene data show CDR1 as SGHAT and CDR2 as FQNNGV. The length of the CDR3 is 16 residues. V shed 1 base, J shed 0 bases, and the junction held 4 bases outside the gene matches. CDR3 in DNA: TGTGCCAGCAGCTTAGCGGGACAGGGTAGCTCCTACGAGCAGTACTTC. Residues: CASSLAGQGSSYEQYF.

This chain joins TRBV7-2 and TRBJ2-3; a weak D match, TRBD2 (5 bases). The CDR3 is 15 amino acids. The germline V and J ends were trimmed by 4 bases and 5 bases, with 16 bases remaining between them. Per germline, CDR1 SGHTA and CDR2 FQGNSA. The CDR3 here is CASSSEDYLGDTQYF. In DNA form, the CDR3 reads TGTGCCAGCAGCTCGGAAGACTATCTCGGAGATACGCAGTATTTT.

A remark on this clone: The sample has other DNA sequences that encode this CDR3 too. This chain uses TRBV6-5 with TRBJ2-6; D perhaps matches TRBD1 (5 bases). The CDR3 is made up of 16 amino acids. CDR1 and CDR2 (germline): MNHEY, SVGAGI. Deletions cut 2 bases from V and 3 bases from J, with 11 bases between. In DNA, the CDR3 is TGTGCCAGCAGTTACGCCCAGGGCCGTGGGGCCAACGTCCTGACTTTC. Amino acids: CASSYAQGRGANVLTF.

The chain carries TRBV18 and TRBJ1-2; TRBD1 matches 8 bases. This CDR3 spans 15 amino acids. V dropped 4 bases and J dropped 2; count of bases not matched to a gene: 6. In germline, CDR1 is KGHSH, CDR2 LQKENI. CDR3 DNA: TGTGCCAGCTCACGAGGACAGGGAGAAAACTATGGCTACACCTTC. It translates to CASSRGQGENYGYTF.

V usage is TRBV7-3 and J usage is TRBJ2-1; weak D call: TRBD2 (5 bases). The V and J ends lost 5 bases and 6 bases respectively, with 20 bases between them. Germline CDR1 and CDR2: SGHTA and FQGTGA. The CDR3 sequence is 16 residues long. CDR3 region: CASSQTGGMRVNEQFF. The CDR3 region has the DNA TGTGCCAGCAGCCAAACGGGTGGGATGCGGGTCAATGAGCAGTTCTTC.

The J gene is TRBJ1-6, the V gene TRBV5-4; 8 bases map to TRBD1. V was pared by 3 bases and J by 5 bases, with 7 bases of the junction left unmatched. Germline lookup yields CDR1 SGHNT and CDR2 YYREEE (reference sequence). CDR3 length equals 16 residues. DNA for the CDR3: TGTGCCAGCAGCTCAACCGGACAGGGACATAATTCACCCCTCCACTTT. Translation gives CASSSTGQGHNSPLHF.

The V and J genes are TRBV7-2 and TRBJ2-5; perhaps TRBD1 as D (5 bases). The CDR3 covers 14 residues. V dropped 2 bases and J dropped 4 bases, with 11 bases sitting between them. Germline-derived CDR1 and CDR2 are SGHTA and FQGNSA. The CDR3 sequence: CASSLSRASETQYF. For the CDR3, the DNA is TGTGCCAGCAGCTTAAGCAGGGCGTCAGAGACCCAGTACTTC.

The rearrangement uses TRBV7-9 and TRBJ1-1, with D possibly matching TRBD1 (5 bases). The V gene's germline CDR1 is SEHNR and CDR2 FQNEAQ (reference sequence). The V end was cut by 2 bases, the J end by 7 bases, with 14 bases between. CDR3 length: 14 amino acids. In nucleotides, the CDR3 is TGTGCCAGCAGCTTAATATCAGGGTACGGTGAAGCTTTCTTT. Protein sequence: CASSLISGYGEAFF. Filled out from reference TRBV7-9 and TRBJ1-1, the complete variable domain reads DTGVSQNPRHKITKRGQNVTFRCDPISEHNRLYWYRQTLGQGPEFLTYFQNEAQLEKSRLLSDRFSAERPKGSFSTLEIQRTEQGDSAMYLCASSLISGYGEAFFGQGTRLTVV.

V gene TRBV6-6 combines with J gene TRBJ1-1, with 7 bases matching TRBD1. The CDR3 has 11 residues. The germline CDR1 and CDR2 sequences are MNHNY and SVGAGI (reference sequence). The V and J ends lost 5 bases and 6 bases, in that order; junction bases with no gene match: 0. The CDR3 nucleotides are TGTGCCAGCAGTGGGACAGCTGAAGCTTTCTTT. This encodes CASSGTAEAFF.

V gene TRBV7-2 combines with J gene TRBJ2-5, with TRBD1 matching 7 bases. CDR3 size: 16 residues. Per germline, CDR1 SGHTA and CDR2 FQGNSA. V shed 2 bases and J 2 bases; nucleotides not matched to a gene: 8. Here the CDR3 reads CASSLSTGPGQETQYF. The CDR3 coding sequence is TGTGCCAGCAGCTTATCGACAGGGCCAGGGCAAGAGACCCAGTACTTC.

The rearrangement links TRBV15 to TRBJ2-3; D ambiguous. Germline assignment: CDR1 LNHNV and CDR2 YYDKDF (reference sequence). The V gene lost 5 bases and the J gene lost 4 bases, with 7 bases spanning the gap. The CDR3 runs 12 residues. This CDR3 is CATSRQSDTQYF. The DNA of the CDR3 is TGTGCCACCAGCCGACAATCAGATACGCAGTATTTT.

The chain uses TRBV7-2 and TRBJ2-7, with TRBD1 matching over 11 bases. Germline V gene lookup returns CDR1 SGHTA and CDR2 FQGNSA. V lost 5 bases, J lost 5 bases, and 8 bases stayed unmatched. The CDR3 is 15 amino acids. CDR3 in DNA: TGTGCCAGCAGCCTCCGGGACAGGGGGTTCCACGAGCAGTACTTC. Its translation: CASSLRDRGFHEQYF.

The chain joins TRBV25-1 to TRBJ2-4; 8 bases align to TRBD2. CDR1 is MGHDK, CDR2 SYGVNS, per germline. The CDR3 loop spans 15 amino acids. Unmatched junction bases numbered 12, after V lost 6 bases and J lost 8 bases. The CDR3 region has the DNA TGTGCCAGCAGCCCGGGGGGGGCCCGCGAGGACATTCAGTACTTC. Translating it yields CASSPGGAREDIQYF.

The chain links TRBV3-1 (or the pseudogene TRBV3-2) to TRBJ2-2; TRBD1 is a possible D gene (6 bases). Germline CDR1 reads LGHDT; CDR2 reads YNNKEL (reference sequence). The CDR3 consists of 18 residues. V lost 0 bases and J 5 bases, leaving 19 bases between the germline ends. The CDR3 sequence: CASSQDIGDTLGTGELFF. DNA of the CDR3: TGTGCCAGCAGCCAAGATATAGGGGACACTCTAGGGACCGGGGAGCTGTTTTTT.